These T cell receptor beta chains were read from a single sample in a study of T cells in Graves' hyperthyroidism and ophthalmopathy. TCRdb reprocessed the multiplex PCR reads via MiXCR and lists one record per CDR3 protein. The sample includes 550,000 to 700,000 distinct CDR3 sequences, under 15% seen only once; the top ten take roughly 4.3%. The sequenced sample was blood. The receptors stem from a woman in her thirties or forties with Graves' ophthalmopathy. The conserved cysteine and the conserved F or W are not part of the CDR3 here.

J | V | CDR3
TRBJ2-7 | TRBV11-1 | ASSFSSTSSPYEQY
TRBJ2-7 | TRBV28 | ASRPLQGTPYEQY
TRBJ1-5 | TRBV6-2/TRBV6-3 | ASSYGGEIGNQPQH
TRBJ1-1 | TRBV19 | ASSWPGGGSREAF
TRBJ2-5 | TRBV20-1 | SVLAQSEQETQY
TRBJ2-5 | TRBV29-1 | SVLGGSETQY
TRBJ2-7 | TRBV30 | AWSDGTSYEQY
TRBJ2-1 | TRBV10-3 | AIGQDLRGEQF
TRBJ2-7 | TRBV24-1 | ATSPAGDSYEQY
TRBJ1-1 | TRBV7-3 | ASSPGRDTEAF
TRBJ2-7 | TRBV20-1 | SAGLAGGLSYEQY
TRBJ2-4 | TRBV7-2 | ASSSGGRAKNIQY
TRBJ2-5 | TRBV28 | ASSPLLGRETQY
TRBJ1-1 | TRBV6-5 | ASVGNTEAF
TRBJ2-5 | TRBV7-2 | ASSTRLAGRQETQY
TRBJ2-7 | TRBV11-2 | ASSPTGTRASEQY
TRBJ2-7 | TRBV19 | ASTPGTDLYEQY
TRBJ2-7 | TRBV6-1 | ASNKLKGTGAHEQY
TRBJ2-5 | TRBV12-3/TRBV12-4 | ASSLLLAGEETQY
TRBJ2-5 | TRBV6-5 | ASSYPSGREETQY
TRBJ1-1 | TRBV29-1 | SVVGGSAEAF
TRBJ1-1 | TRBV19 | ASSEQGVTEAF
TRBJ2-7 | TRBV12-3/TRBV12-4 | ASTGQGFYEQY
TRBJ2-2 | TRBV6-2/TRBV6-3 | ASSIDGPGELF
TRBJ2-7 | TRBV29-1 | SVVLLVGPDEQY
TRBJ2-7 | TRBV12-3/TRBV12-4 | ASSFIIHEQY
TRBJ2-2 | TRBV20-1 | SARPPPGQGAAGELF
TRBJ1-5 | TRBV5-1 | ASSPGLHQPQH
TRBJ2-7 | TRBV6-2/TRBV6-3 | ASSLTLGEQY
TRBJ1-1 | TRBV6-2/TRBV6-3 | ASSYVGGAAF
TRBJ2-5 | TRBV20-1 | SARPGQGVLETQY
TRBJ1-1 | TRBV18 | ASSPLEDTEAF
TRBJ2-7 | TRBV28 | ASSSKTGGIYEQY
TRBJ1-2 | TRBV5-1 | ASSTRERTANYGYT
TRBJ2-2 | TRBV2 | ASSPTTTVNTGELF
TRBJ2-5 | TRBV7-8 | ASSSIAGSETQY